This TCR beta chain is drawn from a study of human T cells and chemical hapten exposure. Findings of the study overall: Donors had alopecia, so their immune response may differ from healthy people's.

Trimming pared 0 bases from V and 5 bases from J, leaving 13 bases between. The CDR3 is made up of 14 amino acids. The germline CDR1 and CDR2 sequences are DFQATT and SNEGSKA (reference sequence). Sample time point: pre-sensitization, week 0. The treatment here: therapeutic diphenylcyclopropenone sensitization with weekly scalp DPC. The study used a library that attached unique molecular identifiers to individual cDNA molecules. TCRdb redid the calling of the RACE reads with MiXCR, one entry per CDR3 protein. Found here are 300,000 to 450,000 distinct CDR3 sequences, 5.5% of them singletons; the top ten hold about 8.7%. This clonotype was observed a handful of times. What it binds is not known.

This clonotype originated in a woman aged 18-29 years with alopecia areata. Some clones in this sample may be carry-over from other donors' samples. The sequenced sample was whole blood, obtained in connection with sensitization to the hapten diphenylcyclopropenone (DPC). J is TRBJ1-2 and V is TRBV20-1; D call uncertain. The CDR3 nucleotides read TGCAGTGCTAGAGAACCAGTGCTATTGTATGGCTACACCTTC. Translation: CSAREPVLLYGYTF.